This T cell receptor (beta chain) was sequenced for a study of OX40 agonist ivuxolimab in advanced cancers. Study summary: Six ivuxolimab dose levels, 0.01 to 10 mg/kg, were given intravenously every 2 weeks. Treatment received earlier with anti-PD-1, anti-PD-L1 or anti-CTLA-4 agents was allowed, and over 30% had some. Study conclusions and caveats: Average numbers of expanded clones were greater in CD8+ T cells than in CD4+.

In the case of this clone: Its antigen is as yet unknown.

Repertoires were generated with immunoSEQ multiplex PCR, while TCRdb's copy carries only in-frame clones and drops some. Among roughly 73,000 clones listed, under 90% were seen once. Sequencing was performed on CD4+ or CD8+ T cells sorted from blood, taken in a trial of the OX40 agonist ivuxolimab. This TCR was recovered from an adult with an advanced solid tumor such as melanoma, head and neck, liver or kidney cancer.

The CDR3 region has the DNA TGTGCCAGCAGCTTCTTTCTCGACAGAGTCGAAGAGACCCAGTACTTC. Protein: CASSFFLDRVEETQYF. V is TRBV5-6 and J is TRBJ2-5, with D possibly being TRBD1 (5 bases). V lost 2 bases and J 3 bases, leaving 17 bases between the germline ends. This CDR3 has 16 residues. Per the germline V gene, CDR1 is SGHDT and CDR2 is YYEEEE.